The text below deals with one TCR beta chain. Its antigen is still unknown. Stated time point: sample taken at primary tumor resection. Researchers sequenced whole RNA taken from tumor, nontumor lung or frozen PBMC without sorting. The data stem from a study of spatial heterogeneity in lung cancer. One entry per CDR3 protein results from TCRdb running MiXCR on the 5' RACE reads. The sample carries around 87,000 distinct CDR3 sequences, roughly 12% recorded once. General study points: Ubiquitous expanded tumor TCRs surfaced in blood more at resection than they did at follow-up.

V lost 6 bases to trimming and J lost 1 base, with 18 bases between them. CDR3 length equals 15 residues. Germline values: CDR1 DFQATT, CDR2 SNEGSKA (reference sequence). This sequence was found in a male donor with early-stage non-small cell lung cancer. The sample was PBMCs, taken at surgery. This chain joins TRBV20-1 and TRBJ2-5; D is undetermined. The CDR3 sequence is CSAQRASRAQETQYF. The DNA of the CDR3 is TGCAGTGCCCAAAGGGCCTCTCGGGCCCAAGAGACCCAGTACTTC.